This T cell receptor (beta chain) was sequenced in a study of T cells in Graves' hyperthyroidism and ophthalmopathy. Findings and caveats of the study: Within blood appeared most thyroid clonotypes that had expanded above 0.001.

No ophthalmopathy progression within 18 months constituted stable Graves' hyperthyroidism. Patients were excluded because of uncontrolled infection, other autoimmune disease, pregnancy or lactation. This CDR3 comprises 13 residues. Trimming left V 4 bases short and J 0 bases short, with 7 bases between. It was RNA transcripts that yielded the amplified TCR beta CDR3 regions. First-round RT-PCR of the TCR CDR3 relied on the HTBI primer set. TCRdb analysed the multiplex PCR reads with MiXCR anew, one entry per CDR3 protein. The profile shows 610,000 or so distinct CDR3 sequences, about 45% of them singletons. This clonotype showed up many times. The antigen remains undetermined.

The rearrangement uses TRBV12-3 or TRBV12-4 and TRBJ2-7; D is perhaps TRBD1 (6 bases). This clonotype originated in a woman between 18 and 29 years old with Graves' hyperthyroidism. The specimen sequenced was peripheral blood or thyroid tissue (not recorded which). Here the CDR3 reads CASSWDTSYEQYF. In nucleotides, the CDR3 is TGTGCCAGCAGTTGGGACACCTCCTACGAGCAGTACTTC.